This T cell receptor (beta chain) originates from a study of T cell repertoires in cytomegalovirus infection. Overall study: Public TCR beta signatures were indicative of both CMV infection and a matching HLA type.

This clonotype was observed a few times. The antigen remains undetermined. Germline CDR1 is SGHDT and CDR2 is YYEEEE. The CDR3 runs to 15 residues. The V segment lost 0 bases and the J segment 3 bases; nucleotides outside the gene matches: 3. Each CDR3 protein gets one entry after TCRdb re-called the reads with MiXCR. This table holds about 700,000 distinct CDR3 sequences, around 31% found once. The sequencing here drew on cultured PBMCs, taken from culture after CMV antigen stimulation. V gene TRBV5-6 combines with J gene TRBJ2-1, with 7 bases matching TRBD2. The clonotype was recovered from a human donor in good health (CMV status not recorded). Some clones in this sample may be carry-over from other donors' samples. The CDR3 sequence: CASSLGGSFYNEQFF. The CDR3, as DNA: TGTGCCAGCAGCTTGGGCGGGAGCTTCTACAATGAGCAGTTCTTC.